The clone carrying this T cell receptor (beta chain) occurred many times. The target antigen is unknown. Germline V CDR1 and CDR2: MNHEY, SVGAGI. CDR3 length: 15 amino acids. Trimming cost V 3 bases and J 6 bases; bases outside gene matches: 5. TCRdb ran MiXCR on the reads and lists one entry per CDR3 protein. The sample has about 130,000 distinct CDR3 sequences; more than 7% are singletons. This sample is part of a study of T cell repertoires in cytomegalovirus infection. Whole-study findings and limits: The ex vivo response was dominated by HLA-C-restricted CMV-specific TCR beta clonotypes.

This chain links TRBV6-5 with TRBJ1-1; 12 bases line up with TRBD1. This sequence originates from a human donor in good health (CMV status not recorded). Some clones in this sample may be carry-over from other donors' samples. The sequencing input was PBMCs. This CDR3 is CASSYTGQGAAEAFF. CDR3 coding DNA: TGTGCCAGCAGTTATACGGGACAGGGGGCCGCTGAAGCTTTCTTT.